This TCR beta chain was observed in a study of glioma-infiltrating T cells after dendritic cell vaccination. The study's findings and limits: Patients with more pretreatment TILs had longer time to progression and survival.

Time point indicated: after dendritic cell vaccination, including at tumor progression/relapse. Before vaccination, two weeks after the third vaccination, and at progression, PBMC were collected. Germline V CDR1 and CDR2: LNHDA, SQIVND (reference sequence). Deletions cut 9 bases from V and 2 bases from J, with 31 bases between. The CDR3 has 19 amino acids. With regard to this clone: What it binds is not known.

The table came from immunoSEQ multiplex PCR; TCRdb's copy has only in-frame clones and leaves some out. Of 55,000 to 75,000 clones listed, roughly 80% are singletons. The sequence was obtained from a human donor with glioblastoma. Source: blood, taken after dendritic cell vaccination. This sequence joins TRBV19 and TRBJ1-2; D is unclear. CDR3 nucleotides: TGTGCCAGGGGAGAGGGCGAACGAGTTGTCTTGGCAGACAACTATGGCTACACCTTC. This encodes CARGEGERVVLADNYGYTF.